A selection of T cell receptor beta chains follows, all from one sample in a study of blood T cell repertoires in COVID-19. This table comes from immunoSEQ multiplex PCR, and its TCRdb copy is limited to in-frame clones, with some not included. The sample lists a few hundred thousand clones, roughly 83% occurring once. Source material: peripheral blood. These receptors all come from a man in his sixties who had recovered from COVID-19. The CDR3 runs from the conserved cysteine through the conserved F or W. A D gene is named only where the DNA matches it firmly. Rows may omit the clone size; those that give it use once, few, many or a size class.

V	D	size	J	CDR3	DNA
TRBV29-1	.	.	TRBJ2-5	CATGTNQETQYF	TGCGCGACCGGGACAAACCAAGAGACCCAGTACTTC
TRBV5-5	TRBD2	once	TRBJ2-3	CASSLVVSGVLQYF	TGTGCCAGCAGCTTGGTTGTTAGCGGGGTTTTACAGTATTTT
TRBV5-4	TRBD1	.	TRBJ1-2	CASSLGGQGRPNYGYTF	TGTGCCAGCAGCTTGGGAGGACAGGGGCGCCCTAACTATGGCTACACCTTC
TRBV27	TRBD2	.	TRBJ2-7	CASSLTSGGRGEQYF	TGTGCCAGCAGTTTAACTAGCGGGGGGCGGGGCGAGCAGTACTTC
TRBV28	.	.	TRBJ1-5	CASSSPTGRRNQPQHF	TGTGCCAGCAGTTCACCAACAGGGCGTCGTAATCAGCCCCAGCATTTT
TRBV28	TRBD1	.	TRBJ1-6	CASREPGQNNSPLHF	TGTGCCAGCAGGGAGCCGGGACAGAATAATTCACCCCTCCACTTT
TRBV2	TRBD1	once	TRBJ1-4	CASSVTGQGREKLFF	TGTGCCAGCAGTGTGACGGGACAGGGAAGAGAAAAACTGTTTTTT
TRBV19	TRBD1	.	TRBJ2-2	CASSWDRRTGELFF	TGTGCCAGTAGTTGGGACAGACGCACCGGGGAGCTGTTTTTT
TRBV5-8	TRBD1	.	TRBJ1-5	CASSLTGTPNQPQHF	TGTGCCAGCAGTCTGACAGGGACCCCAAATCAGCCCCAGCATTTT
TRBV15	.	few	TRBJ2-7	CATSRPGSLSQPTQYF	TGTGCCACCAGCAGGCCGGGAAGCCTCTCCCAACCGACGCAGTACTTC
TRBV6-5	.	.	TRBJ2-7	CASRTGQGGPYEQYF	TGTGCCAGCAGGACTGGACAGGGAGGGCCCTACGAGCAGTACTTC
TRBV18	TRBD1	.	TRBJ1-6	CASSRNRDRGYNSPLHF	TGTGCCAGCTCCCGAAACCGGGACAGGGGCTATAATTCACCCCTCCACTTT
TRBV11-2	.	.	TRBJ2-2	CASSHREGNTGELFF	TGTGCCAGCAGCCACCGAGAGGGGAACACCGGGGAGCTGTTTTTT
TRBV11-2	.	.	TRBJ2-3	CASSRSGLGLTDTQYF	TGTGCCAGCAGCCGTTCGGGTCTGGGGCTGACAGATACGCAGTATTTT
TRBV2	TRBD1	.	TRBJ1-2	CASSEALQGGYGYTF	TGTGCCAGCAGTGAAGCGCTTCAGGGGGGCTATGGCTACACCTTC
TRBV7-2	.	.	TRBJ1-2	CASSPWDKGQGYGYTF	TGTGCCAGCAGCCCGTGGGATAAGGGGCAGGGCTATGGCTACACCTTC
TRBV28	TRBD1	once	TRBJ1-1	CANRQGPNTEAFF	TGTGCCAACCGACAGGGTCCGAACACTGAAGCTTTCTTT
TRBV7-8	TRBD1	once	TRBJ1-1	CASSLSPSPGTGNVAEAFF	TGTGCCAGCAGCCTATCGCCATCCCCCGGGACAGGTAATGTCGCTGAAGCTTTCTTT
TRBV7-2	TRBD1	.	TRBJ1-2	CASSLDGTGGRLGGYTF	TGTGCCAGCAGCTTAGATGGGACAGGGGGCCGTTTGGGAGGCTACACCTTC
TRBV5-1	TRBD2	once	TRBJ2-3	CASSPSSGSTDTQYF	TGCGCCAGCAGCCCATCTAGCGGTAGCACAGATACGCAGTATTTT